A selection of T cell receptor beta chains follows, all from one sample in a study of cytomegalovirus exposure and HLA in healthy donors. Repertoires were generated with immunoSEQ multiplex PCR, while TCRdb's copy carries only in-frame clones and drops some. Seen here are under 300,000 clones, about four fifths observed once, and the top ten hold about 2%. Sequenced input: PBMCs. Receptor source: a woman aged 40 to 50 in good health and CMV-seropositive. Each CDR3 is given with its conserved first and last residue. A D gene is named only where the DNA matches it firmly. For some rows the clone size is stated as once, few or many, or as a class when expanded; others skip it.

D gene	clone size	V gene	J gene	CDR3 DNA	CDR3 protein
TRBD2	.	TRBV19	TRBJ2-2	TGTGCCAGTAGTACCCCGGGACTAACGAACACCGGGGAGCTGTTTTTT	CASSTPGLTNTGELFF
TRBD1	once	TRBV10-3	TRBJ1-2	TGTGCCACCATCGGACAGGGTAACTATGGCTACACCTTC	CATIGQGNYGYTF
.	once	TRBV19	TRBJ1-6	TGTGCCAGTAGTCCGGGGGATCTTAATTCACCCCTCCACTTT	CASSPGDLNSPLHF
TRBD1	few	TRBV4-3	TRBJ1-4	TGCGCCAGCAGCCAAGTAGGTGGGACAGGCAAAGGGGTTATTTTT	CASSQVGGTGKGVIF
TRBD1	.	TRBV5-1	TRBJ2-2	TGCGCCAGCAGCTTGGCCGGGACAGGGTCCGCCGGGGAGCTGTTTTTT	CASSLAGTGSAGELFF
.	few	TRBV2	TRBJ2-6	TGTGCCAGCAGGTTACAGGGATCAGGGGCCAACGTCCTGACTTTC	CASRLQGSGANVLTF
TRBD1	.	TRBV27	TRBJ2-2	TGTGCCAGCAGTAGGGGGCGAGGCGGGGAGCTGTTTTTT	CASSRGRGGELFF
TRBD2	.	TRBV5-1	TRBJ2-1	TGCGCCAGCAGCTTCACAGCGGGAGTCTCCTACAATGAGCAGTTCTTC	CASSFTAGVSYNEQFF
.	.	TRBV15	TRBJ1-6	TGTGCCACCAGCAGAGACAGGCTATCTCATCGAACCCTCCACTTT	CATSRDRLSHRTLHF
.	.	TRBV18	TRBJ2-1	TGTGCCAGCTCACCCCCTCTCAATGAGCAGTTCTTC	CASSPPLNEQFF
TRBD2	few	TRBV5-6	TRBJ2-7	TGTGCCAGCAGCCTGGTGCCTAGCGGGAGAATCTACGAGCAGTACTTC	CASSLVPSGRIYEQYF
.	.	TRBV5-4	TRBJ2-5	TGTGCCAGCAGCGCGACAGTCCAAGAGACCCAGTACTTC	CASSATVQETQYF
.	.	TRBV5-1	TRBJ1-2	TGCGCCAGCAGCCCGGAGTTCCGAAACTATGGCTACACCTTC	CASSPEFRNYGYTF
TRBD1	.	TRBV6-5	TRBJ2-7	TGTGCCAGCAGAAACTGGGACAGCTACGAGCAGTACTTC	CASRNWDSYEQYF
TRBD2	.	TRBV28	TRBJ2-5	TGTGCCAGCAGTCGGACTAGCGGGAGGGGAGAGACCCAGTACTTC	CASSRTSGRGETQYF